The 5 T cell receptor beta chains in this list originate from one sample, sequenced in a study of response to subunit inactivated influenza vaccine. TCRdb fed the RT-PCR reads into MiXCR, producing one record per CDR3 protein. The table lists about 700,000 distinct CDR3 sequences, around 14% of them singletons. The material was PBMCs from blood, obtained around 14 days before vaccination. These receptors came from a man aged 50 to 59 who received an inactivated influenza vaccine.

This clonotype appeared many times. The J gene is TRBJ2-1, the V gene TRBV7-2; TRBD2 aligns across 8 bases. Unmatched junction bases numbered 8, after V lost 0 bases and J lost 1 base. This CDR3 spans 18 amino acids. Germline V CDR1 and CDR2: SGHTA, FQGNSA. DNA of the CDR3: TGTGCCAGCAGCTTAGCTGGGGCGGGGGGCCGATCCTACAATGAGCAGTTCTTC. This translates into CASSLAGAGGRSYNEQFF. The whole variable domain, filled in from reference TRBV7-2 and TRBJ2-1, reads GAGVSQSPSNKVTEKGKDVELRCDPISGHTALYWYRQSLGQGLEFLIYFQGNSAPDKSGLPSDRFSAERTGGSVSTLTIQRTQQEDSAVYLCASSLAGAGGRSYNEQFFGPGTRLTVL.

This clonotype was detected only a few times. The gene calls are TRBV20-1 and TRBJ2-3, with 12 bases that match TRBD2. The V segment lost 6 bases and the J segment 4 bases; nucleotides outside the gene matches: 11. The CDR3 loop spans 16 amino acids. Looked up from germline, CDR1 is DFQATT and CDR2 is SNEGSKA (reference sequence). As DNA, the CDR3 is TGCAGTGCCCCGGGAGGACTAGCGGGACGTCCAGATACGCAGTATTTT. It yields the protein CSAPGGLAGRPDTQYF.

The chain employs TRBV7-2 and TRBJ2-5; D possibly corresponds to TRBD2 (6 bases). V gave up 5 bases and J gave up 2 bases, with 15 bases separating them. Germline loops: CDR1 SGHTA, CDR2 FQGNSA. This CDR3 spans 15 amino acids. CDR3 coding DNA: TGTGCCAGCAGCCCCCTAGCGCTTCCTCAAGAGACCCAGTACTTC. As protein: CASSPLALPQETQYF.

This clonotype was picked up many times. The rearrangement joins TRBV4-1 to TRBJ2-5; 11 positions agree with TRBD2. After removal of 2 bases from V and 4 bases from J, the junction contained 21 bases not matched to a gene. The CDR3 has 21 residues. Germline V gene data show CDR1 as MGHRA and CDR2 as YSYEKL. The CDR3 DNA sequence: TGCGCCAGCAGCCAACAACTCCTTCGAACTAGCGGGGGCCATAAGAGAGAGACCCAGTACTTC. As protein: CASSQQLLRTSGGHKRETQYF.

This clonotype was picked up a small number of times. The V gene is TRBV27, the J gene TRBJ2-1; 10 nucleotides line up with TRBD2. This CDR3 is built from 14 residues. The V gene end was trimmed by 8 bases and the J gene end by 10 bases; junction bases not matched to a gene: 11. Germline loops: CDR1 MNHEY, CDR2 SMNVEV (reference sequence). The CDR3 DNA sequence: TGTGCCAGCCAACCCGGAACTAGCGGGACCGAGCAGTTCTTC. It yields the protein CASQPGTSGTEQFF.